These T cell receptor beta chains were read from a single sample in a study of cytomegalovirus exposure and HLA in healthy donors. Libraries were prepared by immunoSEQ multiplex PCR; TCRdb keeps only in-frame clonotypes and omits some of them. This table holds 150,000 to 200,000 clones, 82% found once. What was sequenced was PBMCs. Every receptor here comes from a man in his forties in good health and CMV-seronegative. The CDR3 runs from the conserved cysteine through the conserved F or W. Each record gives: clone size, V gene, D gene, J gene, CDR3 protein, CDR3 DNA. D genes are given only for firm matches. The listing skips clone size in some rows; elsewhere it reads once, few, many or a size class.

abundance: NA; v_gene: TRBV4-3; d_gene: NA; j_gene: TRBJ2-7; CDR3aa: CASSQDSAGYEQYF; CDR3nt: TGCGCCAGCAGCCAAGATTCCGCGGGCTACGAGCAGTACTTC
abundance: NA; v_gene: TRBV30; d_gene: TRBD2; j_gene: TRBJ2-7; CDR3aa: CAWTPVVSGRTYEQYF; CDR3nt: TGTGCCTGGACCCCAGTTGTTAGCGGGAGAACTTACGAGCAGTACTTC
abundance: NA; v_gene: TRBV7-8; d_gene: TRBD1; j_gene: TRBJ1-3; CDR3aa: CASSWDSSGNTIYF; CDR3nt: TGTGCCAGCAGCTGGGACAGTTCTGGAAACACCATATATTTT
abundance: NA; v_gene: TRBV7-2; d_gene: NA; j_gene: TRBJ2-3; CDR3aa: CASSPQGSLTDTQYF; CDR3nt: TGTGCCAGCAGCCCTCAGGGATCTCTCACAGATACGCAGTATTTT
abundance: NA; v_gene: TRBV7-2; d_gene: TRBD1; j_gene: TRBJ2-5; CDR3aa: CASSPTGGIETQYF; CDR3nt: TGTGCCAGCAGTCCGACAGGGGGCATAGAGACCCAGTACTTC
abundance: NA; v_gene: TRBV13; d_gene: TRBD1; j_gene: TRBJ2-5; CDR3aa: CASSSDREETQYF; CDR3nt: TGTGCCAGCAGCTCGGACAGGGAAGAGACCCAGTACTTC
abundance: NA; v_gene: TRBV28; d_gene: NA; j_gene: TRBJ1-1; CDR3aa: CVCARTEAFF; CDR3nt: TGTGTCTGCGCTAGAACTGAAGCTTTCTTT
abundance: NA; v_gene: TRBV6-5; d_gene: TRBD2; j_gene: TRBJ2-5; CDR3aa: CASSASGGSEETQYF; CDR3nt: TGTGCCAGCAGTGCTAGCGGGGGGTCCGAAGAGACCCAGTACTTC
abundance: NA; v_gene: TRBV30; d_gene: TRBD1; j_gene: TRBJ1-5; CDR3aa: CAWSTSRGQRSNQPQHF; CDR3nt: TGTGCCTGGAGTACAAGCAGGGGGCAAAGAAGCAATCAGCCCCAGCATTTT
abundance: NA; v_gene: TRBV29-1; d_gene: NA; j_gene: TRBJ1-1; CDR3aa: CSVLSPKSINTEAFF; CDR3nt: TGCAGCGTTTTAAGCCCCAAGAGCATCAACACTGAAGCTTTCTTT
abundance: NA; v_gene: TRBV7-8; d_gene: NA; j_gene: TRBJ1-5; CDR3aa: CASSLERAGNQPQHF; CDR3nt: TGTGCCAGCAGCTTAGAGCGCGCAGGGAATCAGCCCCAGCATTTT
abundance: few; v_gene: TRBV4-1; d_gene: NA; j_gene: TRBJ2-3; CDR3aa: CASSQVSTDTQYF; CDR3nt: TGCGCCAGCAGCCAAGTAAGCACAGATACGCAGTATTTT
abundance: NA; v_gene: TRBV4-3; d_gene: NA; j_gene: TRBJ2-2; CDR3aa: CASSQQQGRGTGELFF; CDR3nt: TGCGCCAGCAGCCAACAACAGGGAAGGGGCACCGGGGAGCTGTTTTTT
abundance: NA; v_gene: TRBV11-3; d_gene: NA; j_gene: TRBJ2-4; CDR3aa: CASSQNKNIQYF; CDR3nt: TGTGCCAGCAGCCAGAACAAAAACATTCAGTACTTC
abundance: NA; v_gene: TRBV4-1; d_gene: NA; j_gene: TRBJ1-2; CDR3aa: CASSLLPDSTGGYTF; CDR3nt: TGCGCCAGCAGCCTACTCCCTGATTCCACAGGTGGCTACACCTTC
abundance: NA; v_gene: TRBV7-3; d_gene: NA; j_gene: TRBJ1-2; CDR3aa: CASSPYAGGGYTF; CDR3nt: TGTGCCAGCAGCCCCTACGCGGGCGGTGGCTACACCTTC